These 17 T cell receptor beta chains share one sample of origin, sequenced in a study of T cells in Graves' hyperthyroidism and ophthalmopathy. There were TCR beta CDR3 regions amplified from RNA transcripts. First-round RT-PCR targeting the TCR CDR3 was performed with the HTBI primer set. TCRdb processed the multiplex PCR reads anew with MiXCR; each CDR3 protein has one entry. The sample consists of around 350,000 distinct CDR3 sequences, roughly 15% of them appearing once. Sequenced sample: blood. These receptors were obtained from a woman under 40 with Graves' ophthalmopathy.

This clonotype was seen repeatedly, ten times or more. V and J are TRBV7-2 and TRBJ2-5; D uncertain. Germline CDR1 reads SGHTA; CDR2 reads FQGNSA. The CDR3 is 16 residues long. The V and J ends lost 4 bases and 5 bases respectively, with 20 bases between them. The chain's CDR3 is CASSSNPGRLAETQYF. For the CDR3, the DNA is TGTGCCAGCAGCTCAAACCCGGGCCGGCTCGCGGAGACCCAGTACTTC.

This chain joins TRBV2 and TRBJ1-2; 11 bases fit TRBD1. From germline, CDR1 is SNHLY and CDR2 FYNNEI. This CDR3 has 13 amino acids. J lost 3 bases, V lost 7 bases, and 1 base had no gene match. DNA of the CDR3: TGTGCCAGCACGGGACAGGGGGACTATGGCTACACCTTC. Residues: CASTGQGDYGYTF.

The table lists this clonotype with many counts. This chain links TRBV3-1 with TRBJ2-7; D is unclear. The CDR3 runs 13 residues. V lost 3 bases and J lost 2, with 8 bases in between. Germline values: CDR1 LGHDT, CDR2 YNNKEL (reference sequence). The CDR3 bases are TGTGCCAGCAGCCATGGACGGGCCTACGAGCAGTACTTC. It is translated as CASSHGRAYEQYF.

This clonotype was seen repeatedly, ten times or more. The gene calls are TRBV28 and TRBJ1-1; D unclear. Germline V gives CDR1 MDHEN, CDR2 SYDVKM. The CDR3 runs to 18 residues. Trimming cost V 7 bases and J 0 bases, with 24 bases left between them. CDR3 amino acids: CASIAKFFASAMNTEAFF. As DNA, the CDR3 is TGTGCCAGCATCGCGAAATTTTTTGCCAGTGCCATGAACACTGAAGCTTTCTTT.

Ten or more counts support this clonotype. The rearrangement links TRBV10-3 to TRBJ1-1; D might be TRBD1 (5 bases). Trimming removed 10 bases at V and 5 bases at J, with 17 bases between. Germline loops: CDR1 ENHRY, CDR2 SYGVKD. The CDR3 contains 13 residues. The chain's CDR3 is CATLFQGGTEAFF. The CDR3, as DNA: TGTGCCACCTTATTCCAGGGAGGGACTGAAGCTTTCTTT.

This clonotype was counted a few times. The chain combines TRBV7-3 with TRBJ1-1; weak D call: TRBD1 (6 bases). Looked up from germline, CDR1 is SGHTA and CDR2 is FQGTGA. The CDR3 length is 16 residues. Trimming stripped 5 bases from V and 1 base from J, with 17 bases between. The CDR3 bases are TGTGCCAGCAGCCAAACAACGCCAGGGGAGAACACTGAAGCTTTCTTT. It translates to CASSQTTPGENTEAFF.

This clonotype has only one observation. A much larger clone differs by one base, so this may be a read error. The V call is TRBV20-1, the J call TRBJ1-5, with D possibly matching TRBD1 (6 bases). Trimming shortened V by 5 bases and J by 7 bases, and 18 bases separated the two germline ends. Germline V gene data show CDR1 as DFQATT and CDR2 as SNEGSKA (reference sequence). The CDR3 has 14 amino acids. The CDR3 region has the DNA TGCAGTGCTGGAGGGGGAAGTGTAGGACAGCCCCAGCATTTT. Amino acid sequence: CSAGGGSVGQPQHF.

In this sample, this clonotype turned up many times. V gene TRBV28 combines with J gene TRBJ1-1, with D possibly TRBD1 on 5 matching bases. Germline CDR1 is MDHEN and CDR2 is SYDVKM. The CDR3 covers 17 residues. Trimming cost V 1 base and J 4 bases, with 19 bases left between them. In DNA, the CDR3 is TGTGCCAGCAGTTTATTCGGACATCCTCTTCGCGTCACTGAAGCTTTCTTT. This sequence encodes CASSLFGHPLRVTEAFF. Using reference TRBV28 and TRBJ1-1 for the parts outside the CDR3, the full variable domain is DVKVTQSSRYLVKRTGEKVFLECVQDMDHENMFWYRQDPGLGLRLIYFSYDVKMKEKGDIPEGYSVSREKKERFSLILESASTNQTSMYLCASSLFGHPLRVTEAFFGQGTRLTVV.

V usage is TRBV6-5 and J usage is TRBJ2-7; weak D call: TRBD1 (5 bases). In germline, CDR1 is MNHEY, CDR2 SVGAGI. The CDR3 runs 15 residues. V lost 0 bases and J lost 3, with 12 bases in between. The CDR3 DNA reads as TGTGCCAGCAGTTACTCCAGGGTTGCCTTCTACGAGCAGTACTTC. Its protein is CASSYSRVAFYEQYF.

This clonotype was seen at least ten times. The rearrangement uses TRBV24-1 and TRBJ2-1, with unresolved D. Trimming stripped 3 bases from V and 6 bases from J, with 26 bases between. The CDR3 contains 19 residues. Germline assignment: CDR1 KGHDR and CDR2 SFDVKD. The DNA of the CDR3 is TGTGCCACCAGTGATAGGGCTGCGGCTCGTGGACCGTCTATCAATGAGCAGTTCTTC. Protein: CATSDRAAARGPSINEQFF.

CDR3 nucleotides: TGTGCCAGCAAAAAAAAGGGTAGCGCTAACTATGGCTACACCTTC. It encodes CASKKKGSANYGYTF. This chain connects TRBV6-1 to TRBJ1-2; D unresolved. CDR3 size: 15 residues. Germline V lookup: CDR1 MNHNS, CDR2 SASEGT. V lost 7 bases, J lost 0 bases, and 15 bases lay in between.

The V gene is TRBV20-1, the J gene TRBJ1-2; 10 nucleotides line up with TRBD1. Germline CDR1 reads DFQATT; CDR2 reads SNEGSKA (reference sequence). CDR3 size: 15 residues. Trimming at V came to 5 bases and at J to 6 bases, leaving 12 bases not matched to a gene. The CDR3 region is CSAESDGTGVNGYTF. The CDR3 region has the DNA TGCAGTGCTGAGAGTGATGGGACAGGGGTGAATGGCTACACCTTC.

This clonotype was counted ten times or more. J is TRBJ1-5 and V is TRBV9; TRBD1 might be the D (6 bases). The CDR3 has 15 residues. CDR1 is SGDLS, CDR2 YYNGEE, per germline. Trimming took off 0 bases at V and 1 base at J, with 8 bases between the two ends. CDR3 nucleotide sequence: TGTGCCAGCAGCGTAGAAGGGACAAGCAATCAGCCCCAGCATTTT. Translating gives CASSVEGTSNQPQHF.

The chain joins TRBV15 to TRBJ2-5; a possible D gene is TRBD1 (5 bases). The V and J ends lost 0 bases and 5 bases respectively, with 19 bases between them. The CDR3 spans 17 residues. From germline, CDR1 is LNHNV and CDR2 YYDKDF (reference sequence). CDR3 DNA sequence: TGTGCCACCAGCAGAGATTTGGGGCACCGCAGAGAGGAGACCCAGTACTTC. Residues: CATSRDLGHRREETQYF.

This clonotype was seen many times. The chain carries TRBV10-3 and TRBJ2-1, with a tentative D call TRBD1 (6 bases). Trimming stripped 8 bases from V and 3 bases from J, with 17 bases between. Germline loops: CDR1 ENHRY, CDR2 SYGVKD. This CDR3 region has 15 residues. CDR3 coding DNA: TGTGCCATCGCGGGTTCCGAGACAGGCTACAATGAGCAGTTCTTC. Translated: CAIAGSETGYNEQFF.

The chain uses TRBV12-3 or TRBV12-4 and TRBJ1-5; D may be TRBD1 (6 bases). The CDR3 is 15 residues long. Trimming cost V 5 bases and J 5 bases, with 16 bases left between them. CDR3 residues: CASSQWGGGDQPQHF. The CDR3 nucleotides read TGTGCCAGCAGTCAATGGGGGGGGGGCGATCAGCCCCAGCATTTT.

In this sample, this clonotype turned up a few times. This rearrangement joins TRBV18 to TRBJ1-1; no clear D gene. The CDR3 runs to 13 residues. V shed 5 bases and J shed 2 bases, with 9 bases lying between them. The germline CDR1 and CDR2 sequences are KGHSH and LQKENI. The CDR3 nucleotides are TGTGCCAGCTCAGGCAAAGGAAACACTGAAGCTTTCTTT. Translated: CASSGKGNTEAFF.